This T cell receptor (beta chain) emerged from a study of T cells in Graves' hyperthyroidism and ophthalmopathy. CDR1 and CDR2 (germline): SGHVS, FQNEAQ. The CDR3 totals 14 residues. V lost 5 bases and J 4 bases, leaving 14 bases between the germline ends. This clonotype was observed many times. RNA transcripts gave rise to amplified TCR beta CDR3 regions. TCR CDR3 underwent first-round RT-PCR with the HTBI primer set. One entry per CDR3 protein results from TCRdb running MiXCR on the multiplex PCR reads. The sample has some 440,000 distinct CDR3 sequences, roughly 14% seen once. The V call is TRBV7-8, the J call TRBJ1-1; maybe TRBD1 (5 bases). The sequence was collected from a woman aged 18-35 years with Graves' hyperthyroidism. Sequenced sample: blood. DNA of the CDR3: TGTGCCAGCAGCGTCGGCCAGGGACTCACTGAAGCTTTCTTT. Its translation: CASSVGQGLTEAFF. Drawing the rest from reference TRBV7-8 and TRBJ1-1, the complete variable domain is GAGVSQSPRYKVAKRGQDVALRCDPISGHVSLFWYQQALGQGPEFLTYFQNEAQLDKSGLPSDRFFAERPEGSVSTLKIQRTQQEDSAVYLCASSVGQGLTEAFFGQGTRLTVV.